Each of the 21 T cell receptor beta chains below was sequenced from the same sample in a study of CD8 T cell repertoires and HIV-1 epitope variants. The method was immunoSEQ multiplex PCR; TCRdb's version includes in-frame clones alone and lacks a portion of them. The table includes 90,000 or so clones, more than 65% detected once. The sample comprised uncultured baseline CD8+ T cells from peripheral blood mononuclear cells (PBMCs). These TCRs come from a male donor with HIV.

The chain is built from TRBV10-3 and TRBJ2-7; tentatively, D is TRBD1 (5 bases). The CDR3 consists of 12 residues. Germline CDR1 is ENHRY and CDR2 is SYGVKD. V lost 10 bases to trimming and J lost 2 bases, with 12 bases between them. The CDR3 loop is CATHSGTYEQYF. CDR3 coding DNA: TGTGCCACTCATTCAGGGACCTACGAGCAGTACTTC.

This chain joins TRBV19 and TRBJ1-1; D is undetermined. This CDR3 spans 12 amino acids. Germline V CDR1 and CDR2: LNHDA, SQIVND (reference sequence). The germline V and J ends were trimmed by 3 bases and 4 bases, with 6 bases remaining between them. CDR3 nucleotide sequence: TGTGCCAGTAGTATGATCGGCACTGAAGCTTTCTTT. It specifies CASSMIGTEAFF.

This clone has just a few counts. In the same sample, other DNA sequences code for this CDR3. CDR3 nucleotides: TGTGCCAGCAGTTTATGGAGCAATCAGCCCCAGCATTTT. This encodes CASSLWSNQPQHF. This chain uses TRBV27 with TRBJ1-5; no definite D call. CDR1 and CDR2 (germline): MNHEY, SMNVEV (reference sequence). The CDR3 loop spans 13 amino acids. Trimming stripped 1 base from V and 1 base from J, with 2 bases between.

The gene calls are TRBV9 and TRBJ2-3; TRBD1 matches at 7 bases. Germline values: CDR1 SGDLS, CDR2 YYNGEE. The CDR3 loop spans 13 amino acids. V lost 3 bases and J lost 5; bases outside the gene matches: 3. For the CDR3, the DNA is TGTGCCAGCAGCGGAGGGGGCGGAGATACGCAGTATTTT. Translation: CASSGGGGDTQYF.

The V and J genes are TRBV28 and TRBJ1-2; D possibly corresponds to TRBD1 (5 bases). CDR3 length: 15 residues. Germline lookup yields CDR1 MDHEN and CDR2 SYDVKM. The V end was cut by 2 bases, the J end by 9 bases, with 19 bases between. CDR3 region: CASSLLDARGRSYTF. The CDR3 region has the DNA TGTGCCAGCAGTTTACTGGACGCAAGGGGTCGGAGCTACACCTTC.

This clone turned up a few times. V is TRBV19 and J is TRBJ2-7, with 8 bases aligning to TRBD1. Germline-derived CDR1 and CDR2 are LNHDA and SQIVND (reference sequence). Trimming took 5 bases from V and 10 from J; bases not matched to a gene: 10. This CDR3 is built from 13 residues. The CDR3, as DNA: TGTGCCAGTAGTTGGGGACAACAGGGGGAACAGTACTTC. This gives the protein CASSWGQQGEQYF.

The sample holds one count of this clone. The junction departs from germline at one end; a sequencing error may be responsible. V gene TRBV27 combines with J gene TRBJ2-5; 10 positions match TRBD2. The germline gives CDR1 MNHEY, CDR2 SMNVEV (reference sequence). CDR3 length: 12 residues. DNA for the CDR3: TGTGCCGGAGGACTAGCGGAAGAGCCCCAGTACTTC. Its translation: CAGGLAEEPQYF.

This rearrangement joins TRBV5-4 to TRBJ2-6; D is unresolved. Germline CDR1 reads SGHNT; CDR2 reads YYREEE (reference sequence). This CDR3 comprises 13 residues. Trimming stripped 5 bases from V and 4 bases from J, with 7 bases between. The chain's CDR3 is CASRSSGANVLTF. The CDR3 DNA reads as TGTGCCAGCAGATCAAGCGGGGCCAACGTCCTGACTTTC.

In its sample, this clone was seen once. CDR3: CASRNRELSNQPQHF. The CDR3, as DNA: TGTGCCAGCCGCAACAGAGAATTGAGCAATCAGCCCCAGCATTTT. The genes are TRBV19 and TRBJ1-5; D call uncertain. Trimming took 9 bases from V and 1 from J, leaving 16 bases between them. Germline V gives CDR1 LNHDA, CDR2 SQIVND (reference sequence). The CDR3 contains 15 residues. The variable domain in full, with the rest retrieved from reference TRBV19 and TRBJ1-5, is DGGITQSPKYLFRKEGQNVTLSCEQNLNHDAMYWYRQDPGQGLRLIYYSQIVNDFQKGDIAEGYSVSREKKESFPLTVTSAQKNPTAFYLCASRNRELSNQPQHFGDGTRLSIL.

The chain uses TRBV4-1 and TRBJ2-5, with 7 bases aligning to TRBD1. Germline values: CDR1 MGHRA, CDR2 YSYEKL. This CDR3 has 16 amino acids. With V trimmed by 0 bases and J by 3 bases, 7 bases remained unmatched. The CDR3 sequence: CASSQDLITGEETQYF. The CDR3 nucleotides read TGCGCCAGCAGCCAAGATCTTATAACAGGGGAAGAGACCCAGTACTTC.

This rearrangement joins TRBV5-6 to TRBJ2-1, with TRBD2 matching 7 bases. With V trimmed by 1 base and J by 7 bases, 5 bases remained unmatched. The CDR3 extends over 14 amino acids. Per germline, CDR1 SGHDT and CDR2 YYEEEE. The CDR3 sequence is CASSLPAGSNEQFF. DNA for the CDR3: TGTGCCAGCAGCTTGCCAGCGGGATCTAATGAGCAGTTCTTC. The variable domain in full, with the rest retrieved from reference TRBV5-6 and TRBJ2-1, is DAGVTQSPTHLIKTRGQQVTLRCSPKSGHDTVSWYQQALGQGPQFIFQYYEEEERQRGNFPDRFSGHQFPNYSSELNVNALLLGDSALYLCASSLPAGSNEQFFGPGTRLTVL.

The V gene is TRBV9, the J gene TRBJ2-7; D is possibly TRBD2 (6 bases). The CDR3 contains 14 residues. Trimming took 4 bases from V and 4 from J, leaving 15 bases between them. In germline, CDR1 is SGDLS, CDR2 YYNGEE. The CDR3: CASSIRDSEYEQYF. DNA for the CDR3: TGTGCCAGCAGCATCCGGGACTCCGAGTACGAGCAGTACTTC.

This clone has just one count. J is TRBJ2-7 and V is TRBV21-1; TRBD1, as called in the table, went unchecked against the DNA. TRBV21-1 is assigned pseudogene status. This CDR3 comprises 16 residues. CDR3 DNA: TGTGCCAGCAGCAAAGCTATAGGAGACAGGGGCCACGAGCAGTACTTC. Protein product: CASSKAIGDRGHEQYF.

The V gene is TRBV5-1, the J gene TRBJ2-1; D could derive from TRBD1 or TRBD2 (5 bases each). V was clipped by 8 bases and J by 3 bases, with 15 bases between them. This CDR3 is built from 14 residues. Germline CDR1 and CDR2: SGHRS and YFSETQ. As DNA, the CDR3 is TGCGCCAGTGAGGGGCATGGGGTCTACAATGAGCAGTTCTTC. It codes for CASEGHGVYNEQFF.

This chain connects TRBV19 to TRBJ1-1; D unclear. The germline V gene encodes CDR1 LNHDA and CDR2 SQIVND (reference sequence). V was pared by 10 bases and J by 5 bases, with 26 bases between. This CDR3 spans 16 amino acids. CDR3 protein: CATSLRYSRKETEAFF. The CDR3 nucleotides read TGTGCCACCTCATTACGGTACAGTCGAAAGGAAACTGAAGCTTTCTTT. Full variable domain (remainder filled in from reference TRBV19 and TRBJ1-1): DGGITQSPKYLFRKEGQNVTLSCEQNLNHDAMYWYRQDPGQGLRLIYYSQIVNDFQKGDIAEGYSVSREKKESFPLTVTSAQKNPTAFYLCATSLRYSRKETEAFFGQGTRLTVV.

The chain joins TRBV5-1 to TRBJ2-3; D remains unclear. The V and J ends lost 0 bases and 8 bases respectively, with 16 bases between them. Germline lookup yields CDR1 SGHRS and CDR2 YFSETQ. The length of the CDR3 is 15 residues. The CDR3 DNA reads TGCGCCAGCAGCTTGGGGAGTCGACGCATAGTTACGCAGTATTTT. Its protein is CASSLGSRRIVTQYF.

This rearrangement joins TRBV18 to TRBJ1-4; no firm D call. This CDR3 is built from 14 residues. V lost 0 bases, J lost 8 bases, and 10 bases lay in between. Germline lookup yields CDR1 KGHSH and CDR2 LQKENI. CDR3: CASSPPRVTEKLFF. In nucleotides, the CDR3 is TGTGCCAGCTCACCACCTAGGGTTACGGAAAAACTGTTTTTT.

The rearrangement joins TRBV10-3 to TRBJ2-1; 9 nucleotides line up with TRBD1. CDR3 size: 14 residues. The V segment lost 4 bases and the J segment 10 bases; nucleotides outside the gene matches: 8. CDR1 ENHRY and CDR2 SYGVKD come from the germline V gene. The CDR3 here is CAISVGQGTGEQFF. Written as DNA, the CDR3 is TGTGCCATCAGTGTTGGACAGGGGACGGGGGAGCAGTTCTTC.

CDR3 DNA sequence: TGTGCCAGCGGGGGAGGCTACGAGCAGTACTTC. Encoded protein: CASGGGYEQYF. The chain combines TRBV9 with TRBJ2-7; D might be TRBD2 (6 bases). V shed 7 bases and J shed 3 bases, with 8 bases lying between them. CDR3 length equals 11 residues. Germline V gene lookup returns CDR1 SGDLS and CDR2 YYNGEE.

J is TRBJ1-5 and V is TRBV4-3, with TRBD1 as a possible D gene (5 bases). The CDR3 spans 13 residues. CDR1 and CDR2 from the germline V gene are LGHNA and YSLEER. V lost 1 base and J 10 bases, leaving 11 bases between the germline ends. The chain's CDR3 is CASSQVWGIPQHF. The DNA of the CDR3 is TGCGCCAGCAGCCAAGTTTGGGGGATCCCCCAGCATTTT.

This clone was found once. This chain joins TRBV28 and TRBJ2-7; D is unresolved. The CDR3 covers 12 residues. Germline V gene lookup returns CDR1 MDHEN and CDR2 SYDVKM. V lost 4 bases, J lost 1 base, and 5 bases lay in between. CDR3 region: CASSSSSYEQYF. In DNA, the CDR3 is TGTGCCAGCAGTTCGTCTTCCTACGAGCAGTACTTC.